A selection of T cell receptor beta chains follows, all from one sample in a study of blood T cells in healthy people across ages. MiXCR was run by TCRdb on the 5' RACE reads, yielding one entry per CDR3 protein. The sample includes 800,000 to 950,000 distinct CDR3 sequences, around 29% of them seen just once. These same data were also listed under a study on T cells of mothers and their children.

The material sequenced was blood. These receptors were collected from a middle-aged woman in good health. CDR3s include the opening cysteine and the closing phenylalanine or tryptophan. D genes are given only for firm matches. Size is stated for part of the rows, as once, few or many counts, or as a class when the clone is expanded.

cdr3_aa cdr3_nt d_call j_call v_call clone_size
CASILDRASVAKNIQYF TGTGCCAGCATTCTCGATCGGGCAAGTGTAGCCAAAAACATTCAGTACTTC . TRBJ2-4 TRBV2 many
CSARATGQETQYF TGCAGTGCTAGAGCGACCGGCCAAGAGACCCAGTACTTC . TRBJ2-5 TRBV20-1 .
CASSLFSGTGISGANVLTF TGTGCCAGCAGCTTATTCTCAGGGACAGGGATCTCTGGGGCCAACGTCCTGACTTTC TRBD1 TRBJ2-6 TRBV7-9 .
CASSSRTGRDSGANVLTF TGTGCCAGCAGCTCCCGGACAGGGCGGGACTCTGGGGCCAACGTCCTGACTTTC TRBD1 TRBJ2-6 TRBV4-2 .
CSARVNLGQHYGYTF TGCAGTGCTAGAGTTAACCTGGGACAGCACTATGGCTACACCTTC TRBD1 TRBJ1-2 TRBV20-1 few
CSAEPSGRDREAKNIQYF TGCAGTGCTGAGCCTAGCGGGAGGGATAGAGAAGCCAAAAACATTCAGTACTTC TRBD2 TRBJ2-4 TRBV20-1 .
CASSLALRNTPLGQYF TGTGCCAGCAGCTTAGCGCTACGGAACACTCCCCTAGGCCAGTACTTC . TRBJ2-5 TRBV7-8 many
CASSLWGQGSCEQYF TGTGCCAGCAGTTTATGGGGACAGGGGTCCTGCGAGCAGTACTTC TRBD1 TRBJ2-7 TRBV28 .
CSAPRLVRGSTDTQYF TGCAGTGCGCCCCGTTTAGTGCGGGGGAGCACAGATACGCAGTATTTT TRBD2 TRBJ2-3 TRBV20-1 .
CASSYGQGGDYGYTF TGCGCCAGCAGCTATGGACAGGGCGGGGACTATGGCTACACCTTC TRBD1 TRBJ1-2 TRBV5-1 many
CASSVGPNTGELFF TGTGCCAGCAGTGTTGGGCCGAACACCGGGGAGCTGTTTTTT . TRBJ2-2 TRBV2 few
CSVAGHRNYGYTF TGCAGCGTGGCGGGACACCGAAACTATGGCTACACCTTC . TRBJ1-2 TRBV29-1 few
CASSRAGGLSSYNEQFF TGTGCCAGCAGCCGGGCGGGGGGTCTGAGCTCCTACAATGAGCAGTTCTTC TRBD2 TRBJ2-1 TRBV3-1 .
CASSPDGEGGRPQHF TGTGCCAGCAGCCCGGACGGGGAGGGAGGCAGGCCCCAGCATTTT . TRBJ1-5 TRBV12-3/TRBV12-4 .
CSVGGTGETYGQYF TGCAGCGTGGGCGGGACGGGGGAAACCTACGGGCAGTACTTC . TRBJ2-5 TRBV29-1 .
CASSPPTGGYTF TGTGCCAGCAGTCCCCCGACAGGGGGCTACACCTTC TRBD1 TRBJ1-2 TRBV6-2/TRBV6-3 .
CASSETSQYF TGTGCCAGCAGTGAGACTAGCCAGTACTTC . TRBJ2-5 TRBV2 many